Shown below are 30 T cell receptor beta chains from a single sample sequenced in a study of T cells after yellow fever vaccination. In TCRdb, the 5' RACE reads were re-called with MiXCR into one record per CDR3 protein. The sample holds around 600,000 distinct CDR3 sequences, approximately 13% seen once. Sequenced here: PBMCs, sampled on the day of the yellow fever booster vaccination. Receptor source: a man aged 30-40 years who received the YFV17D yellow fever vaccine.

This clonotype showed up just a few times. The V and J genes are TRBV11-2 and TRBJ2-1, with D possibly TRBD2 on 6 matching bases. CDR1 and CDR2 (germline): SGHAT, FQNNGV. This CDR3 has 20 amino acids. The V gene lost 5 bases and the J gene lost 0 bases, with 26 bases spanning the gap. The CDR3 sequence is CASSPRVQRATISSYNEQFF. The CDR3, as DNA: TGTGCCAGCAGCCCCAGAGTCCAGCGGGCTACTATAAGCTCCTACAATGAGCAGTTCTTC.

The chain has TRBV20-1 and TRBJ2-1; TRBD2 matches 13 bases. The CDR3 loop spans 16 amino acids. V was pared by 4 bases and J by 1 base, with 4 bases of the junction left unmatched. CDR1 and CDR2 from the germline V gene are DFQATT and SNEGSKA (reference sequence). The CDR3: CSATPGLAGSYNEQFF. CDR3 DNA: TGCAGTGCTACACCGGGACTAGCGGGATCCTACAATGAGCAGTTCTTC.

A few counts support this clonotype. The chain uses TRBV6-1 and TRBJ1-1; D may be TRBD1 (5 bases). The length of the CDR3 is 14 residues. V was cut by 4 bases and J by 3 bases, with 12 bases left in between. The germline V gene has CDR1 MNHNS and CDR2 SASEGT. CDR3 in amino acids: CASSVYGGDTEAFF. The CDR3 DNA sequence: TGTGCCAGCAGTGTGTATGGGGGGGACACTGAAGCTTTCTTT.

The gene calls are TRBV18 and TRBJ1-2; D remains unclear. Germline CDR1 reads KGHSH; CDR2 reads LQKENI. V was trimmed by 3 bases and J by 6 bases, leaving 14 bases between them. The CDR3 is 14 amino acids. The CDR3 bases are TGTGCCAGCTCACCCAACTCGGGCCCCCATGGCTACACCTTC. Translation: CASSPNSGPHGYTF. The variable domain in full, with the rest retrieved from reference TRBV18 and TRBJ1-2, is NAGVMQNPRHLVRRRGQEARLRCSPMKGHSHVYWYRQLPEEGLKFMVYLQKENIIDESGMPKERFSAEFPKEGPSILRIQQVVRGDSAAYFCASSPNSGPHGYTFGSGTRLTVV.

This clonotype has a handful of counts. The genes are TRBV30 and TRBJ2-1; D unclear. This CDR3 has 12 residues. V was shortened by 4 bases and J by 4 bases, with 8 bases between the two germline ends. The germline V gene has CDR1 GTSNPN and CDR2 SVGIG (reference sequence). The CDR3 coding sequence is TGTGCCTGGATACCTGATTACAATGAGCAGTTCTTC. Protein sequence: CAWIPDYNEQFF.

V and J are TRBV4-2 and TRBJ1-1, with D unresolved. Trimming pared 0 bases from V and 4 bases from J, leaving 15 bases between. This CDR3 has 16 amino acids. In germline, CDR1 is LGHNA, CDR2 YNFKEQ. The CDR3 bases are TGTGCCAGCAGCCAAGAAGTAGGGAGCTTCGGCACTGAAGCTTTCTTT. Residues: CASSQEVGSFGTEAFF.

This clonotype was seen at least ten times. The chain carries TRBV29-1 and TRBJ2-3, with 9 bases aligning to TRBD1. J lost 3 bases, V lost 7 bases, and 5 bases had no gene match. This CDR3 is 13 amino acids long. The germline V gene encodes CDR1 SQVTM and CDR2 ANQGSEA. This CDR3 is CSGTGQGTDTQYF. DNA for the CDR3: TGCAGCGGGACGGGACAGGGTACAGATACGCAGTATTTT.

The CDR3 DNA is TGTGCCAGCAGTTTCGGCGGGAGGGCTAGTACGCAGTATTTT. It is translated as CASSFGGRASTQYF. The chain carries TRBV28 and TRBJ2-3, with TRBD2 matching over 9 bases. J gave up 8 bases and V 3 bases, and 6 bases lay outside the gene matches. The CDR3 is 14 residues long. From germline, CDR1 is MDHEN and CDR2 SYDVKM.

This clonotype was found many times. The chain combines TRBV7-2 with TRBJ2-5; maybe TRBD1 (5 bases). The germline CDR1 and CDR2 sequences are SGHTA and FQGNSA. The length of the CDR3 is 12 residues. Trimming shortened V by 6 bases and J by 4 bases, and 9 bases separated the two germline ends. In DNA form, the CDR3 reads TGTGCCAGCAGTCTCCAGGGAGAGACCCAGTACTTC. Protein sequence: CASSLQGETQYF.

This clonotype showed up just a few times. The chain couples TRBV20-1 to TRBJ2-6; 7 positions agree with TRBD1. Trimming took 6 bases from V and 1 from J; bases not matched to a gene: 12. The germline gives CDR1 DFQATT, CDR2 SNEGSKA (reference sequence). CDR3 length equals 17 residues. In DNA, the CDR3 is TGCAGTGCCACACTCCGGGACAGATTTTCTGGGGCCAACGTCCTGACTTTC. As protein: CSATLRDRFSGANVLTF.

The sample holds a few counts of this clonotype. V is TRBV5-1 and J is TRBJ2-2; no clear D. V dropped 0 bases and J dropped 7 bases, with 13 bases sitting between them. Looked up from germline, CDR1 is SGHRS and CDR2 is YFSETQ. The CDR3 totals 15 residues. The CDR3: CASSLEGPLGGELFF. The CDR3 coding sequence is TGCGCCAGCAGCTTGGAAGGGCCCCTCGGCGGGGAGCTGTTTTTT.

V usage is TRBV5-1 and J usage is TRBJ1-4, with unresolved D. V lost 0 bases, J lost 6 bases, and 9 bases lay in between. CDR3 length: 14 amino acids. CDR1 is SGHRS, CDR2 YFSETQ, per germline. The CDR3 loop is CASSLATSHEKLFF. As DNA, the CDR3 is TGCGCCAGCAGCTTGGCAACCTCTCATGAAAAACTGTTTTTT.

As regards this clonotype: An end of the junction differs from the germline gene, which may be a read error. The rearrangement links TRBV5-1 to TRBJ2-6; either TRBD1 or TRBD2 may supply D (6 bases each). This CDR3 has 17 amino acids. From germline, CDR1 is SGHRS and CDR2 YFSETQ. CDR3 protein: CASSPMVGGAGANILTF. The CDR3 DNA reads TGCGCCAGCAGCCCCATGGTCGGGGGCGCTGGGGCCAACATCCTGACTTTC.

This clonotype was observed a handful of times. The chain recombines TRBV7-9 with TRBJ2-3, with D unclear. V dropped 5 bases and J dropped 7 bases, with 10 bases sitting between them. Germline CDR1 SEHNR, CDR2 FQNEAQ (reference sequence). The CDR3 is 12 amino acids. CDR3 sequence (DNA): TGTGCCAGCAGCCAGACCCAACATACGCAGTATTTT. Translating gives CASSQTQHTQYF.

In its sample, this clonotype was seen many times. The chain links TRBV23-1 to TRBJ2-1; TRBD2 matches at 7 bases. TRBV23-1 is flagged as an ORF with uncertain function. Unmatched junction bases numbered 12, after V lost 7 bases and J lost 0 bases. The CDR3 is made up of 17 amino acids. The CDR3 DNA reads TGCGCCAGCAAGGTACGGGGACTACGGAGCTCCTACAATGAGCAGTTCTTC. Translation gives CASKVRGLRSSYNEQFF.

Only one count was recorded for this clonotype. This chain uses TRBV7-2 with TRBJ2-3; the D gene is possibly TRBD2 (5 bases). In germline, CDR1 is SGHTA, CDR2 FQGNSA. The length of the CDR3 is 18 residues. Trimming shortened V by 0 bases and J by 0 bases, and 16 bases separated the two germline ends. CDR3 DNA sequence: TGTGCCAGCAGCTTAGCGCTTAAGCGGAAAGCTAGCACAGATACGCAGTATTTT. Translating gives CASSLALKRKASTDTQYF.

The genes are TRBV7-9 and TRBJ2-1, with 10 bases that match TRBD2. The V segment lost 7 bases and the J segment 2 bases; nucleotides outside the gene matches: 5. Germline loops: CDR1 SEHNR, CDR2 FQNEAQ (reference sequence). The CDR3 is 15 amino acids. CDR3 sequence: CASMLAGVTYNEQFF. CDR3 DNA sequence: TGTGCCAGCATGCTAGCGGGAGTGACCTACAATGAGCAGTTCTTC.

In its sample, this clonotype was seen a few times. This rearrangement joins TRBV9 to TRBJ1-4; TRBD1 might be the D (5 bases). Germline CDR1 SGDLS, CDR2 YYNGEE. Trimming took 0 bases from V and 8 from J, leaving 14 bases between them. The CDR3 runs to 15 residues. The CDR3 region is CASSVAPRAEEKLFF. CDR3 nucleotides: TGTGCCAGCAGCGTAGCCCCCAGGGCTGAAGAAAAACTGTTTTTT.

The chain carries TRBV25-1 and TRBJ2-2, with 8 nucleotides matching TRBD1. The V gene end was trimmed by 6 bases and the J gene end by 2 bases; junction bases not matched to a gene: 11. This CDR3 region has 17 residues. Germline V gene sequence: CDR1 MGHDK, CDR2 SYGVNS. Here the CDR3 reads CASRPPVGQGNTGELFF. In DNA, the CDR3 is TGTGCCAGCAGACCACCGGTTGGACAGGGAAACACCGGGGAGCTGTTTTTT.

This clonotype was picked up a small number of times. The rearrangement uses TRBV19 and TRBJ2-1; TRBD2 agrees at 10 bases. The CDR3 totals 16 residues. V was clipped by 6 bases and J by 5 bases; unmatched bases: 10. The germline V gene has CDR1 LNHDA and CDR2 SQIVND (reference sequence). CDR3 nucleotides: TGTGCCAGTAGGCTAACAGCGGGAGGGGGGAACAATGAGCAGTTCTTC. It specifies CASRLTAGGGNNEQFF.

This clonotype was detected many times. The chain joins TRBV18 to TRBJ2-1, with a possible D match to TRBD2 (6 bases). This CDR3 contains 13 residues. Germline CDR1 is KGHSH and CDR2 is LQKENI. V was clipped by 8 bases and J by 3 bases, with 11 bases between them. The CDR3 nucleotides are TGTGCCAGCAGTCCGGGACTCTACAATGAGCAGTTCTTC. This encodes CASSPGLYNEQFF. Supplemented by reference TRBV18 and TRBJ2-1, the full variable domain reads NAGVMQNPRHLVRRRGQEARLRCSPMKGHSHVYWYRQLPEEGLKFMVYLQKENIIDESGMPKERFSAEFPKEGPSILRIQQVVRGDSAAYFCASSPGLYNEQFFGPGTRLTVL.

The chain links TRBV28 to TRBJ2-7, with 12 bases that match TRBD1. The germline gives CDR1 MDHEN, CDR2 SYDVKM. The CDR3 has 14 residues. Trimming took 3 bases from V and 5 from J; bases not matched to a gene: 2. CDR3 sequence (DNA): TGTGCCAGCAGTTTTGGGACAGGGGGCCACGAGCAGTACTTC. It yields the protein CASSFGTGGHEQYF.

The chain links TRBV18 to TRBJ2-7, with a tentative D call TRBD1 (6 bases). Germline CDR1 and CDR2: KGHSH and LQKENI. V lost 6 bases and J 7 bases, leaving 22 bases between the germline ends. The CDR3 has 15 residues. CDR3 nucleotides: TGTGCCAGCTCCCCTTCGGGCCTACTCAGGGGAGAGCAGTACTTC. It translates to CASSPSGLLRGEQYF.

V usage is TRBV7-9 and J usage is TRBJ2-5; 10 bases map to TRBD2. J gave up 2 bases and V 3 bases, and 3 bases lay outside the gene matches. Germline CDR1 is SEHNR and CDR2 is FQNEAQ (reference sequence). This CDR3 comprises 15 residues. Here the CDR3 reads CASSFLAGVQETQYF. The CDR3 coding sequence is TGTGCCAGCAGCTTTCTAGCGGGAGTACAAGAGACCCAGTACTTC.

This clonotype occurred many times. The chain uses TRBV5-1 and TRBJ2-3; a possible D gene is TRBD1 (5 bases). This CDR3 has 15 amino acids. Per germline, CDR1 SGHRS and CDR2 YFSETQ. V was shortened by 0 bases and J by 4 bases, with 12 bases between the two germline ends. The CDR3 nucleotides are TGCGCCAGCAGCTTGGTTGATAGGGGCCCAGATACGCAGTATTTT. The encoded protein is CASSLVDRGPDTQYF.

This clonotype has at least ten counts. The CDR3 region is CSARVGQAETQYF. The DNA of the CDR3 is TGCAGTGCTAGAGTCGGGCAGGCAGAGACCCAGTACTTC. The V and J genes are TRBV20-1 and TRBJ2-5; D call uncertain. From germline, CDR1 is DFQATT and CDR2 SNEGSKA (reference sequence). Trimming removed 1 base at V and 4 bases at J, with 10 bases between. The CDR3 contains 13 residues.

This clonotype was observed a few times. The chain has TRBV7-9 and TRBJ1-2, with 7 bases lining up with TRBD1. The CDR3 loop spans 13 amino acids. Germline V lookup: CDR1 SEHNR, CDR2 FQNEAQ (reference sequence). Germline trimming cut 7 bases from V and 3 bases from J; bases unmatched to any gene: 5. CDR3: CASIPGTDYGYTF. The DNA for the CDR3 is TGTGCCAGCATACCCGGGACAGACTATGGCTACACCTTC.

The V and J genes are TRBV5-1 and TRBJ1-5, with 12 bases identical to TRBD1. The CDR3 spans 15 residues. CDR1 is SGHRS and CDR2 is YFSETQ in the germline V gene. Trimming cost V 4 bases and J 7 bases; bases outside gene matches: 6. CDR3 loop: CASSVDGTGGQPQHF. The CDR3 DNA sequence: TGCGCCAGCAGCGTTGACGGGACAGGGGGCCAGCCCCAGCATTTT.

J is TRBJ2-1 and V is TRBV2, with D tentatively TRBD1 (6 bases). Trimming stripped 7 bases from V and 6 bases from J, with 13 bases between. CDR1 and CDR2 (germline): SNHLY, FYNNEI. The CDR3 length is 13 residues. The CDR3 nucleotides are TGTGCCAGCACCCGACAGGAGCCCAATGAGCAGTTCTTC. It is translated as CASTRQEPNEQFF.

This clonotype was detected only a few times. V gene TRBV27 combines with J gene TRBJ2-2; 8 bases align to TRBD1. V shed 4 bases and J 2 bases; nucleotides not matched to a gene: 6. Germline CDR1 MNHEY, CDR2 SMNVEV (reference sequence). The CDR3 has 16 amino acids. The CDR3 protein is CASSSTGGENTGELFF. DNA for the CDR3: TGTGCCAGCAGTTCAACAGGGGGAGAAAACACCGGGGAGCTGTTTTTT.